Listed here is a single TCR beta chain. V lost 6 bases to trimming and J lost 9 bases, with 15 bases between them. The CDR3 is made up of 13 amino acids. Germline V CDR1 and CDR2: LGHNT, FRNRAP. The source of the sample is a study of blood T cell repertoires in COVID-19. Generated by immunoSEQ multiplex PCR, the TCRdb table keeps only in-frame clones and is missing some. This table holds 450,000 to 500,000 clones, around 87% found once. Two negative PCRs, clearance, or symptom resolution had been documented for recovered Cohort 3 donors. Sequences were obtained from PBMCs or T cells enriched from blood (not recorded which). The chain employs TRBV12-5 and TRBJ2-1, with a possible D match to TRBD1 (6 bases). This clonotype was sampled from a woman under 30 who had recovered from COVID-19. CDR3 DNA: TGTGCTAGTGGGCTGGACATCAGGGGTGAGCAGTTCTTC. This translates into CASGLDIRGEQFF. Variable domain in full (rest from reference TRBV12-5 and TRBJ2-1): DARVTQTPRHKVTEMGQEVTMRCQPILGHNTVFWYRQTMMQGLELLAYFRNRAPLDDSGMPKDRFSAEMPDATLATLKIQPSEPRDSAVYFCASGLDIRGEQFFGPGTRLTVL.